The clone carrying this T cell receptor (beta chain) occurred many times. The antigen remains undetermined. This sample was included in a study of response to subunit inactivated influenza vaccine. Study-level points and caveats: Authors suggested each seasonal influenza vaccination recruits few new T cells.

TCRdb redid the calling of the RT-PCR reads with MiXCR, one entry per CDR3 protein. The table records 650,000 to 800,000 distinct CDR3 sequences, around a sixth of them present only once. This CDR3 has 15 amino acids. The ends were cut back, 4 bases at V and 2 bases at J, with 12 bases in the middle. Germline-derived CDR1 and CDR2 are SGHKS and YYEKEE (reference sequence). The rearrangement joins TRBV5-5 to TRBJ1-4, with D perhaps TRBD1 (6 bases). The input for sequencing was PBMCs from blood, taken 4 to 6 days after vaccination. The receptor's source is a man between 45 and 60 years old who received an inactivated influenza vaccine. CDR3 sequence reads: CASSNHRATNEKLFF. The CDR3 nucleotides are TGTGCCAGCAGCAACCACAGGGCCACTAATGAAAAACTGTTTTTT.